These 22 T cell receptor beta chains were all obtained from the same sample, sequenced in a study of OX40 agonist ivuxolimab in advanced cancers. Here immunoSEQ multiplex PCR was the method, and the copy in TCRdb shows in-frame clones only, minus some. The sample has around 87,000 clones, 94% seen once. Sample: CD4+ or CD8+ T cells sorted from blood, taken in a trial of the OX40 agonist ivuxolimab. Source of these receptors: an adult with an advanced solid tumor such as melanoma, head and neck, liver or kidney cancer.

This chain connects TRBV7-9 to TRBJ2-1; TRBD1 is a possible D gene (5 bases). Germline V gives CDR1 SEHNR, CDR2 FQNEAQ (reference sequence). Trimming took off 6 bases at V and 5 bases at J, with 11 bases between the two ends. CDR3 size: 13 residues. The CDR3 spells CASSPPRDNEQFF. CDR3 in DNA: TGTGCCAGCAGTCCGCCCAGGGACAATGAGCAGTTCTTC.

The chain couples TRBV6-5 to TRBJ1-1; no clear D. Trimming took off 4 bases at V and 0 bases at J, with 9 bases between the two ends. CDR1 is MNHEY and CDR2 is SVGAGI in the germline V gene. The CDR3 runs 14 residues. The CDR3 region is CASSFSGLNTEAFF. The CDR3 nucleotides are TGTGCCAGCAGTTTCTCCGGATTGAACACTGAAGCTTTCTTT.

This rearrangement joins TRBV13 to TRBJ2-3; tentative D call: TRBD2 (7 bases). CDR3 size: 16 residues. Per germline, CDR1 PRHDT and CDR2 FYEKMQ (reference sequence). V lost 2 bases, J lost 2 bases, and 14 bases lay in between. The CDR3 region is CASSLRGGGHTDTQYF. The CDR3 coding sequence is TGTGCCAGCAGCTTAAGAGGGGGGGGTCACACAGATACGCAGTATTTT.

The chain joins TRBV5-4 to TRBJ2-7; TRBD1 aligns across 7 bases. Germline V gene lookup returns CDR1 SGHNT and CDR2 YYREEE (reference sequence). The J segment lost 4 bases and the V segment lost 4 bases, leaving 5 bases of the junction unmatched. This CDR3 has 13 amino acids. CDR3 bases: TGTGCCAGCAGCCCAGGACAGGTATACGAGCAGTACTTC. Its protein product is CASSPGQVYEQYF. The full variable domain, its missing parts supplied by reference TRBV5-4 and TRBJ2-7, is ETGVTQSPTHLIKTRGQQVTLRCSSQSGHNTVSWYQQALGQGPQFIFQYYREEENGRGNFPPRFSGLQFPNYSSELNVNALELDDSALYLCASSPGQVYEQYFGPGTRLTVT.

The J gene is TRBJ2-7, the V gene TRBV10-2; D gene unclear. Germline loops: CDR1 WSHSY, CDR2 SAAADI. V shed 1 base and J shed 0 bases, with 7 bases lying between them. The CDR3 spans 14 residues. The CDR3 DNA follows: TGCGCCAGCAGTGAGTTTATCCCCTCCTACGAGCAGTACTTC. It yields the protein CASSEFIPSYEQYF.

This chain uses TRBV5-4 with TRBJ2-5; no definite D call. The V and J ends lost 4 bases and 5 bases respectively, with 15 bases between them. Germline V gene data show CDR1 as SGHNT and CDR2 as YYREEE (reference sequence). This CDR3 comprises 14 residues. CDR3 nucleotide sequence: TGTGCCAGCAGCCCTCATCCCGGGTGGGAGACCCAGTACTTC. Its protein product is CASSPHPGWETQYF.

The V and J genes are TRBV28 and TRBJ2-3; D call uncertain. This CDR3 has 12 residues. The germline V gene has CDR1 MDHEN and CDR2 SYDVKM. Trimming removed 3 bases at V and 7 bases at J, with 8 bases between. The CDR3 reads CASSLPQNTQYF. The CDR3 coding sequence is TGTGCCAGCAGTTTGCCCCAAAATACGCAGTATTTT.

V and J are TRBV9 and TRBJ1-1; TRBD1 might be the D (6 bases). Germline values: CDR1 SGDLS, CDR2 YYNGEE. The CDR3 loop spans 13 amino acids. Trimming took 4 bases from V and 3 from J, leaving 10 bases between them. CDR3 protein: CASSLRGDTEAFF. Written as DNA, the CDR3 is TGTGCCAGCAGCCTAAGGGGGGACACTGAAGCTTTCTTT.

This clone was detected only once. The genes are TRBV4-3 and TRBJ2-1; TRBD2 agrees at 12 bases. CDR1 and CDR2 (germline): LGHNA, YSLEER. With 1 base clipped from V and 6 bases from J, the junction kept 1 base outside the gene matches. The CDR3 has 15 residues. CDR3 in amino acids: CASSQALAGGNEQFF. The CDR3 nucleotides are TGCGCCAGCAGCCAAGCACTAGCGGGGGGCAATGAGCAGTTCTTC.

The chain recombines TRBV27 with TRBJ2-7; D unclear. This CDR3 is built from 9 residues. Germline CDR1 and CDR2: MNHEY and SMNVEV (reference sequence). V lost 9 bases and J 5 bases, leaving 5 bases between the germline ends. Here the CDR3 DNA reads TGTGCCAGTCCACACGAGCAGTACTTC. Translated, it gives CASPHEQYF.

This chain links TRBV19 with TRBJ2-1; 8 nucleotides line up with TRBD1. The CDR3 contains 15 residues. Per the germline V gene, CDR1 is LNHDA and CDR2 is SQIVND (reference sequence). J gave up 3 bases and V 3 bases, and 4 bases lay outside the gene matches. CDR3 amino acids: CASSIFGTGYNEQFF. CDR3 DNA sequence: TGTGCCAGTAGTATTTTCGGGACAGGCTACAATGAGCAGTTCTTC.

The V gene is TRBV11-1, the J gene TRBJ2-2; D uncertain. Germline V CDR1 and CDR2: SGHAT, FQDESV (reference sequence). The length of the CDR3 is 14 residues. Trimming stripped 5 bases from V and 4 bases from J, with 11 bases between. CDR3 DNA sequence: TGTGCCAGCAGCCCAACCTACCGCACCGGGGAGCTGTTTTTT. The encoded protein is CASSPTYRTGELFF.

The table lists this clone with a few counts. As DNA, the CDR3 is TGTGCCAGCAGTATAGGGCGAAGCAATCAGCCCCAGCATTTT. It is translated as CASSIGRSNQPQHF. The chain links TRBV13 to TRBJ1-5; D unclear. The V end lost 6 bases, the J end lost 1 base, and 10 bases lay between the germline ends. The germline V gene has CDR1 PRHDT and CDR2 FYEKMQ (reference sequence). There are 14 residues in the CDR3.

In regard to this clone: One junction end does not reproduce the germline sequence, and a read error may be involved. The chain carries TRBV30 and TRBJ1-1, with 8 bases matching TRBD1. Germline V gives CDR1 GTSNPN, CDR2 SVGIG (reference sequence). This CDR3 is built from 17 residues. CDR3 amino acids: CAWDQTGAGGDGAEAFF. The CDR3 DNA reads TGTGCCTGGGACCAGACAGGGGCGGGTGGAGATGGCGCTGAGGCTTTCTTT.

This clone was detected once. This rearrangement joins TRBV6-1 to TRBJ1-4, with 8 bases lining up with TRBD1. J was trimmed by 0 bases and V by 6 bases; bases with no gene match: 3. The germline V gene encodes CDR1 MNHNS and CDR2 SASEGT. This CDR3 region has 15 residues. The DNA of the CDR3 is TGTGCCAGCAGGGGACAGGTCTCAACTAATGAAAAACTGTTTTTT. Protein: CASRGQVSTNEKLFF.

This sequence joins TRBV2 and TRBJ2-3; TRBD1 or TRBD2 may be the D gene (5 bases each). V was shortened by 9 bases and J by 5 bases, with 21 bases between the two germline ends. The CDR3 is 15 residues long. Germline CDR1 SNHLY, CDR2 FYNNEI. CDR3 region: CASSLTRGGGDTQYF. CDR3 nucleotides: TGTGCCAGTTCCCTTACAAGGGGTGGGGGAGATACGCAGTATTTT. The full variable domain, with the rest looked up from reference TRBV2 and TRBJ2-3, is EPEVTQTPSHQVTQMGQEVILRCVPISNHLYFYWYRQILGQKVEFLVSFYNNEISEKSEIFDDQFSVERPDGSNFTLKIRSTKLEDSAMYFCASSLTRGGGDTQYFGPGTRLTVL.

This chain links TRBV5-1 with TRBJ1-2; TRBD1 agrees at 8 bases. Germline CDR1 reads SGHRS; CDR2 reads YFSETQ. The CDR3 has 13 amino acids. Trimming at V came to 2 bases and at J to 6 bases, leaving 3 bases not matched to a gene. The chain's CDR3 is CASSFTGGNGYTF. Here the CDR3 DNA reads TGCGCCAGCAGCTTCACAGGGGGGAATGGCTACACCTTC.

This clone has just one count. The chain combines TRBV5-4 with TRBJ1-1; unclear D gene. CDR3 length: 13 amino acids. The V and J ends lost 0 bases and 4 bases respectively, with 7 bases between them. Germline-derived CDR1 and CDR2 are SGHNT and YYREEE (reference sequence). CDR3 sequence (DNA): TGTGCCAGCAGCTTGGCACAAGGCACTGAAGCTTTCTTT. This gives the protein CASSLAQGTEAFF.

This clone showed up just a few times. The chain uses TRBV4-3 and TRBJ2-3; unclear D gene. The CDR3 contains 13 residues. The germline CDR1 and CDR2 sequences are LGHNA and YSLEER. Trimming took 3 bases from V and 6 from J, leaving 10 bases between them. DNA for the CDR3: TGCGCCAGCAGCCATTACTTCCGCGATACGCAGTATTTT. It translates to CASSHYFRDTQYF.

J is TRBJ1-6 and V is TRBV28; TRBD1 matches 7 bases. V was pared by 6 bases and J by 0 bases, with 5 bases of the junction left unmatched. Germline V gene data show CDR1 as MDHEN and CDR2 as SYDVKM. There are 16 residues in the CDR3. In nucleotides, the CDR3 is TGTGCCAGCAGCGTGACAGGGAGCTCCTATAATTCACCCCTCCACTTT. The encoded protein is CASSVTGSSYNSPLHF.

This sequence joins TRBV6-5 and TRBJ1-2, with 7 nucleotides matching TRBD1. With 0 bases clipped from V and 3 bases from J, the junction kept 4 bases outside the gene matches. Per the germline V gene, CDR1 is MNHEY and CDR2 is SVGAGI. There are 15 residues in the CDR3. CDR3 loop: CASSYSKTGYYGYTF. The CDR3 nucleotides are TGTGCCAGCAGTTACTCGAAGACAGGGTACTATGGCTACACCTTC.

The chain is built from TRBV29-1 and TRBJ1-1; a weak D match, TRBD1 (6 bases). V was trimmed by 4 bases and J by 8 bases, leaving 17 bases between them. Germline CDR1 SQVTM, CDR2 ANQGSEA. The CDR3 has 13 amino acids. The CDR3 bases are TGCAGCGTTGTATCGGGGGGCGAAAAGGAAGCTTTCTTT. Amino acid sequence: CSVVSGGEKEAFF. Full variable domain (missing parts from reference TRBV29-1 and TRBJ1-1): SAVISQKPSRDICQRGTSLTIQCQVDSQVTMMFWYRQQPGQSLTLIATANQGSEATYESGFVIDKFPISRPNLTFSTLTVSNMSPEDSSIYLCSVVSGGEKEAFFGQGTRLTVV.